This TCR beta chain originates from a study of blood T cell repertoires in COVID-19 (dated by TCRdb to between 2020 and 2021). Regarding the study in general: Samples from collaborators originated in the United States, Italy and Spain and spanned both the acute and convalescent phases of COVID-19. The material from the prospective study consisted of cDNA or gDNA derived from T cells, B-cell-depleted T cells, or PBMCs. Subjects who had been exposed to COVID-19, were actively infected with it, or had recovered from it provided the deeply sampled blood TCRbeta repertoires that made up the dataset. The repertoires were made available in a free public database intended to serve as a resource for research on the immune response to SARS-CoV-2. The samples were drawn from two sources: the first 160 participants of the ongoing ImmuneRACE study, and 1,000 to 1,500 subjects contributed by 6 global collaborators. Nearly every sample came with metadata listing a de-identified subject ID, COVID-19 status, age in years and sex. Where available, HLA class I and class II types were obtained from metadata supplied by the sample provider rather than from assay-based typing. Points the paper makes about the study in general: Clinical and demographic metadata were provided uncurated, with the amount varying by source and participant.

Between the V and J ends, shortened by 4 bases and 0 bases respectively, the junction contains 10 bases. CDR1 and CDR2 were assigned from the germline V gene (reference sequence) as SEHNR and FQNEAQ. CDR3 length: 14 amino acids, cysteine to phenylalanine. The entry retains the CDR3 DNA only, 42 bases that are in frame from base 1. Remarks on this clone: The antigen this receptor binds is unknown. No much larger clone is present one base from it, and per-base qualities are unavailable.

TCRbeta CDR3 regions were amplified from genomic DNA by means of the immunoSEQ Assay, a bias-controlled multiplex PCR. Regarding the original processing steps: Nucleated cell counts per sample were estimated from amplification of reference gene primers within the assay. To quantify the absolute abundance of each unique TCRbeta CDR3 rearrangement, sequence reads were collapsed and filtered. For each sample, productive Simpson clonality was calculated by taking the square root of Simpson's diversity index across productive rearrangements. This is the immuneACCESS table as TCRdb keeps it, with only in-frame sequences that have V and J called. A part of the clones is gone; compared with another copy, unresolved V genes explain less than half, and the rest is unexplained. The V and J calls and clone size come from that table; D and trimming were worked out from the DNA. Recorded for this sample are around 200,000 clones; 81% of them occurred a single time. The top ten clonotypes cover roughly 8.7% of the sample.

Participants in the prospective study were enrolled through a virtual design, were aged 18 to 89 years, and lived in some 24 United States geographic areas. In the prospective study, cohorts were assigned on the basis of participant-reported clinical history obtained from a screening survey and a study questionnaire. For ImmuneRACE Cohort 3, a participant was defined as recovered based on two consecutive negative NP/OP PCR tests, clearance by a healthcare professional, or resolution of symptoms. Mobile phlebotomists in the prospective study collected whole blood, serum and a nasopharyngeal or oropharyngeal swab from every participant. Additional blood draws and questionnaires over an approximately 2-month period could optionally be provided by prospective study participants. Before DNA extraction, prospective study blood samples were shipped either frozen or at room temperature.

The TCR was taken from a man aged 35-49 years who had recovered from COVID-19. What was sequenced was PBMCs or T cells enriched from blood (not recorded which). The chain employs TRBV7-9 and TRBJ2-7; the D gene cannot be resolved reliably. For the CDR3, the sequence is CASSSALSSYEQYF. DNA sequence: TGTGCCAGCAGCTCGGCACTAAGCTCCTACGAGCAGTACTTC.